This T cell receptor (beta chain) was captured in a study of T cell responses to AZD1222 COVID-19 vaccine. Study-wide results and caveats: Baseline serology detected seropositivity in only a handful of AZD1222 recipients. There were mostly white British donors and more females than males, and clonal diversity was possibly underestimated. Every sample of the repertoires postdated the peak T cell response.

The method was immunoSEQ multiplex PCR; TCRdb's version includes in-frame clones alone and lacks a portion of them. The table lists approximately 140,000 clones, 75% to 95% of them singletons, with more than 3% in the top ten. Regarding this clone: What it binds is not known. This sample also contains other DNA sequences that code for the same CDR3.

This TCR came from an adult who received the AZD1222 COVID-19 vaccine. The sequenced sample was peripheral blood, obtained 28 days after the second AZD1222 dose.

The CDR3 DNA follows: TGTGCCAGCAGTGCCGAGATGAACACTGAAGCTTTCTTT. Its translation is CASSAEMNTEAFF. The V and J genes are TRBV2 and TRBJ1-1; D gene uncertain. The CDR3 loop spans 13 amino acids. The V gene lost 4 bases and the J gene lost 0 bases, with 6 bases spanning the gap. CDR1 is SNHLY, CDR2 FYNNEI, per germline.